The rows below give T cell receptor beta chains drawn from one sample of a study of response to subunit inactivated influenza vaccine. MiXCR was run by TCRdb on the RT-PCR reads, yielding one entry per CDR3 protein. The repertoire holds hundreds of thousands of distinct CDR3 sequences, around 18% seen once, with about a tenth in the top ten. The sequencing used PBMCs from blood, collected roughly 5 days after vaccination. Every receptor here comes from a man in his forties or fifties who received an inactivated influenza vaccine. CDR3s include the opening cysteine and the closing phenylalanine or tryptophan. D genes are given only for firm matches. The listing skips clone size in some rows; elsewhere it reads once, few, many or a size class.

>many|-|TRBJ1-2|TRBV6-5
CASSYGARRPNYGYTF
TGTGCCAGCAGTTACGGAGCGAGGCGACCTAACTATGGCTACACCTTC
>few|TRBD1|TRBJ2-7|TRBV29-1
CSVEVQGADEQYF
TGCAGCGTTGAAGTTCAGGGGGCCGACGAGCAGTACTTC
>few|TRBD2|TRBJ2-5|TRBV29-1
CSVDPGTSAQETQYF
TGCAGCGTAGACCCTGGGACTAGCGCCCAAGAGACCCAGTACTTC
>few|-|TRBJ1-1|TRBV4-3
CASSQDIGERSRAFF
TGCGCCAGCAGCCAAGATATAGGGGAGAGGTCCAGGGCTTTCTTT
>few|-|TRBJ2-1|TRBV20-1
CSAAHPGRSQFF
TGCAGTGCCGCCCACCCCGGACGGTCCCAGTTCTTC
>-|-|TRBJ1-1|TRBV5-1
CASSEEGMRTEAFF
TGCGCCAGCAGCGAGGAGGGCATGAGAACTGAAGCTTTCTTT
>few|-|TRBJ1-2|TRBV29-1
CSVDMAAAGVDGYTF
TGCAGCGTTGACATGGCCGCGGCCGGGGTGGATGGCTACACCTTC
>-|-|TRBJ2-3|TRBV2
CASSDYSSTDTQYF
TGTGCCAGCAGTGATTACTCTAGCACAGATACGCAGTATTTT
>few|-|TRBJ1-1|TRBV12-3/TRBV12-4
CASSPISGSGAFF
TGTGCCAGCAGTCCTATCAGCGGAAGCGGAGCTTTCTTT
>few|-|TRBJ2-1|TRBV3-1
CASSPPLESHEQFF
TGTGCCAGCAGCCCTCCTCTAGAGTCCCATGAGCAGTTCTTC
>few|-|TRBJ2-5|TRBV29-1
CSAALRQKETQYF
TGCAGCGCAGCCCTGAGGCAAAAAGAGACCCAGTACTTC
>-|TRBD1|TRBJ1-1|TRBV5-1
CASSSWGGGLNTEAFF
TGCGCCAGCAGCTCCTGGGGAGGGGGCCTGAACACTGAAGCTTTCTTT
>-|TRBD2|TRBJ2-1|TRBV12-3/TRBV12-4
CASTQSGASYNEQFF
TGTGCCAGCACTCAAAGCGGGGCGTCCTACAATGAGCAGTTCTTC
>many|TRBD2|TRBJ2-7|TRBV4-3
CASSQVGRGEQYF
TGCGCCAGCAGCCAAGTTGGGAGGGGCGAGCAGTACTTC
>many|-|TRBJ1-1|TRBV20-1
CSAPNQGQNTEAFF
TGCAGTGCCCCAAACCAGGGACAGAACACTGAAGCTTTCTTT
>-|-|TRBJ2-2|TRBV4-3
CASSQALLAEGDTGELFF
TGCGCCAGCAGCCAAGCGCTTTTAGCGGAGGGGGACACCGGGGAGCTGTTTTTT
>-|TRBD2|TRBJ2-7|TRBV6-5
CASKLASGPYEQYF
TGTGCCAGCAAGTTGGCTAGCGGCCCCTACGAGCAGTACTTC
>-|-|TRBJ2-3|TRBV7-9
CASSLTSSDTQYF
TGTGCAAGCAGCTTAACGAGTTCAGATACGCAGTATTTT
>-|TRBD1|TRBJ1-6|TRBV4-2
CASSQDLGQGYSPLHF
TGTGCCAGCAGCCAAGATTTGGGACAGGGTTATTCACCCCTCCACTTT
>few|-|TRBJ2-5|TRBV20-1
CSARDDRSETQYF
TGCAGTGCTAGAGATGATAGATCGGAGACCCAGTACTTC
>-|TRBD2|TRBJ2-1|TRBV20-1
CTRRGPGLVNEQFF
TGCACCCGGCGTGGACCGGGACTAGTTAATGAGCAGTTCTTC
>few|TRBD2|TRBJ2-7|TRBV20-1
CSARASGGTSYEQYF
TGCAGTGCTAGGGCTAGCGGGGGGACATCCTACGAGCAGTACTTC
>few|-|TRBJ2-7|TRBV11-2
CASSLTSATRVYEQYF
TGTGCCAGCAGCTTAACTTCCGCAACCCGGGTCTACGAGCAGTACTTC
>-|-|TRBJ1-5|TRBV7-6
CASSLEWGSNQPQHF
TGTGCCAGCAGCTTAGAGTGGGGTAGCAATCAGCCCCAGCATTTT
>many|-|TRBJ1-2|TRBV5-1
CASSLDPGLPDFTF
TGCGCCAGCAGCTTGGATCCCGGGCTGCCGGATTTCACCTTC
>-|TRBD2|TRBJ2-1|TRBV4-3
CAISQDPGLAFNEQFF
TGCGCCATCAGCCAAGATCCGGGACTAGCCTTCAATGAGCAGTTCTTC
>-|-|TRBJ1-3|TRBV5-5
CASSLGAGMGSGNTIYF
TGTGCCAGCAGCTTGGGCGCAGGGATGGGCTCTGGAAACACCATATATTTT
>few|TRBD2|TRBJ2-1|TRBV7-7
CASSSASGGDEQFF
TGTGCTAGCAGCTCGGCTAGCGGGGGGGATGAGCAGTTCTTC